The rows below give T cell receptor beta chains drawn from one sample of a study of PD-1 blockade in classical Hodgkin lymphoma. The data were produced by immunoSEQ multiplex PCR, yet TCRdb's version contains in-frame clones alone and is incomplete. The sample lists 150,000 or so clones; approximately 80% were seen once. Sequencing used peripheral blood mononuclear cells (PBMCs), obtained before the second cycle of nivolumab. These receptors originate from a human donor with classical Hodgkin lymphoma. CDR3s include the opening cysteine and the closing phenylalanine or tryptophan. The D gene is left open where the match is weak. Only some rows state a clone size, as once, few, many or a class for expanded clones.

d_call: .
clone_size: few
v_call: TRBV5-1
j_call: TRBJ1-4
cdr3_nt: TGCGCCAGCAGCTTCGGGCCCCTTGGGAGGACGGCTAATGAAAAACTGTTTTTT
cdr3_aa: CASSFGPLGRTANEKLFF

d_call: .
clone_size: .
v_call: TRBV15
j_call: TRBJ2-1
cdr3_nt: TGTGCCACCAGCAGAGACAGACGTAACTACAATGAGCAGTTCTTC
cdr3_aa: CATSRDRRNYNEQFF

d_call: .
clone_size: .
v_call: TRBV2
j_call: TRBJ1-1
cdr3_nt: TGTGCCAGCAGTGAACAGGGCCGTAAGGTTAACACTGAAGCTTTCTTT
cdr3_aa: CASSEQGRKVNTEAFF

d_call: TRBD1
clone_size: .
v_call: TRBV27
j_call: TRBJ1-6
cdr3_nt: TGTGCCAGCAGCCCGGGACAGGGGGTTAATTCACCCCTCCACTTT
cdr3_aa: CASSPGQGVNSPLHF

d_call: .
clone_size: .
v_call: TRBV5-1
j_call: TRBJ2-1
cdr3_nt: TGCGCCAGCAGCTTCGTCACCTTAGATGAGCAGTTCTTC
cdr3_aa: CASSFVTLDEQFF

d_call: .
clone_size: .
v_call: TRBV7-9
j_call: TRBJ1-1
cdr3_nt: TGTGCCAGCAGCTTGACAGAAAGTACTGAAGCTTTCTTT
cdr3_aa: CASSLTESTEAFF

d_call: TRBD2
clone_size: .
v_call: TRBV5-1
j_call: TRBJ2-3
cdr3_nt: TGCGCCAGCAGCTTGGTGCGGGAGGGAGATACGCAGTATTTT
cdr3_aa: CASSLVREGDTQYF

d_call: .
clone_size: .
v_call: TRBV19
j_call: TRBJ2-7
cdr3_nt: TGTGCCAGTAGATCAGAGCCCCGGAAGGGCTCCTACGAGCAGTACTTC
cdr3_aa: CASRSEPRKGSYEQYF

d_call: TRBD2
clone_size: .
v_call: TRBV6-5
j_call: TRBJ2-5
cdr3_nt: TGTGCCAGCAGTTACAGACTAGCGAGGGAGACCCAGTACTTC
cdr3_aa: CASSYRLARETQYF

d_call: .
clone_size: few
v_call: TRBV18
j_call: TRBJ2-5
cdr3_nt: TGTGCCAGCTCACCACAAGGACAGATACAAGAGACCCAGTACTTC
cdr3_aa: CASSPQGQIQETQYF

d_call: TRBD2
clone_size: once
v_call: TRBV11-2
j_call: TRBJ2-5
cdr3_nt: TGTGCCAGCAGCCCCAGCATAACTAGCGGGAGGGCGGAGACCCAGTACTTC
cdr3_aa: CASSPSITSGRAETQYF

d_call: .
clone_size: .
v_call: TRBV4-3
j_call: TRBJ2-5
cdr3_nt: TGCGCCAGCAGCCAAGAACCCTTAGCTTCGCCTGGCCAAGAGACCCAGTACTTC
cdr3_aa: CASSQEPLASPGQETQYF

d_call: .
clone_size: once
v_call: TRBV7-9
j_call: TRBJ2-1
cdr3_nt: TGTGCCAGCAGCCTACTCGGGAGACTGCTAAATGAGCAGTTCTTC
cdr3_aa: CASSLLGRLLNEQFF

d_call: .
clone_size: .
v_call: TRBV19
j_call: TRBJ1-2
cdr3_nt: TGTGCCAGTTGGGGGCAGCCCTCTCATAGCTATGGCTACACCTTC
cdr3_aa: CASWGQPSHSYGYTF

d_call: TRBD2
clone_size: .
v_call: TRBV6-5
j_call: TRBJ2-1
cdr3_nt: TGTGCCAGCAGTTACTCGGGGGGGGCCTACAATGAGCAGTTCTTC
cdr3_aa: CASSYSGGAYNEQFF

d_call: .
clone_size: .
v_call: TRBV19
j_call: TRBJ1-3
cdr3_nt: TGTGCCAGTAGTATCAAAGGGAGGGCTGGAAACACCATATATTTT
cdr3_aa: CASSIKGRAGNTIYF

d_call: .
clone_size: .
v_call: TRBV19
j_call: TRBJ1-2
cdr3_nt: TGTGCCAGTAGTATAGCCTCTGGCTACACCTTC
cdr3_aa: CASSIASGYTF

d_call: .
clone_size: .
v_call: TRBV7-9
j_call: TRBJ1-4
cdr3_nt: TGTGCCAGCAGCCTGACGGACGGTGAAAAACTGTTTTTT
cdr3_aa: CASSLTDGEKLFF

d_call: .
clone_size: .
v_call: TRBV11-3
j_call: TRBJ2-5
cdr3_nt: TGTGCCAGCAGCTTGAACAGTCAAGAGACCCAGTACTTC
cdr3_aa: CASSLNSQETQYF

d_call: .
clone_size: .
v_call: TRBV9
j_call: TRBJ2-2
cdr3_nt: TGTGCCAGCAGCGATCGTGCAGGGACCGGGGAGCTGTTTTTT
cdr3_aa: CASSDRAGTGELFF

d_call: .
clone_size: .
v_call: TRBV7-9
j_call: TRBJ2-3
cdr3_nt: TGTGCCAGCAGCGTAAGGGAGTCAGATACGCAGTATTTT
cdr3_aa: CASSVRESDTQYF

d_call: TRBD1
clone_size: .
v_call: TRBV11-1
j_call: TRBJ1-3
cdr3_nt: TGTGCCAGCAGCTTAGCTCGGGACAGCTCTGGAAACACCATATATTTT
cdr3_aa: CASSLARDSSGNTIYF

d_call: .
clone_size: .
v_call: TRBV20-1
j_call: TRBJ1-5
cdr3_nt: TGCAGTGCTAGTCTGGGTCAGCCCCAGCATTTT
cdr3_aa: CSASLGQPQHF

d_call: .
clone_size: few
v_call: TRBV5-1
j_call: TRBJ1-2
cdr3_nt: TGCGCCAGCAGCTTGCCGGGGAACTATGGCTACACCTTC
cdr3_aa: CASSLPGNYGYTF

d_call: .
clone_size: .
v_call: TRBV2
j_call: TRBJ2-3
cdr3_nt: TGTGCCAGCAGTGATTCTGGACAGAGCACAGATACGCAGTATTTT
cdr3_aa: CASSDSGQSTDTQYF

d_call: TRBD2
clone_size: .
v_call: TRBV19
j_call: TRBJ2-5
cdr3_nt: TGTGCCAGTAGTATAAAGCTAGCGGGGGTCGGGGGAGAGACCCAGTACTTC
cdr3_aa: CASSIKLAGVGGETQYF

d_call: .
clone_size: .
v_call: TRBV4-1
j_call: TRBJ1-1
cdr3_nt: TGCGCCAGCAGCCAGTACTCGACAGTTCCCACTGAAGCTTTCTTT
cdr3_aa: CASSQYSTVPTEAFF

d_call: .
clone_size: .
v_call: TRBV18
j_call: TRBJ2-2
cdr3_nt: TGTGCCAGCTCACCGGACACGAACACCGGGGAGCTGTTTTTT
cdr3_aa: CASSPDTNTGELFF

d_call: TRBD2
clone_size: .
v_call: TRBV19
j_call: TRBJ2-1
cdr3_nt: TGTGCCAGTACAGCGGGAGGTTACAATGAGCAGTTCTTC
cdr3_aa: CASTAGGYNEQFF

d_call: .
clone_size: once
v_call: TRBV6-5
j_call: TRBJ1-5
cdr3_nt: TGTGCCAGCAGGTCCCAGGGGTTCCAGCATTTT
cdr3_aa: CASRSQGFQHF

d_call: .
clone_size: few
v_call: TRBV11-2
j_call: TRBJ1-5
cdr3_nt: TGTGCCAGCAGCTTAAGTGGGCCGAATCAGCCCCAGCATTTT
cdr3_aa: CASSLSGPNQPQHF

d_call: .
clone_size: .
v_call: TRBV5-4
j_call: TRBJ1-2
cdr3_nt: TGTGCCAGCAGTCTTACCGGGAGTAACTATGGCTACACCTTC
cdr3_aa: CASSLTGSNYGYTF